What follows describes a single T cell receptor (beta chain). Looked up from germline, CDR1 is LGHDT and CDR2 is YNNKEL (reference sequence). CDR3 size: 16 residues. V was clipped by 1 base and J by 2 bases, with 13 bases between them. Sequencing was performed with immunoSEQ multiplex PCR; in TCRdb, only in-frame clones are kept and a portion is missing. The repertoire holds 45,000 to 60,000 clones, with 80% as singletons. This entry belongs to a study of control samples from healthy donors and cancer patients. This chain connects TRBV3-1 (or the pseudogene TRBV3-2) to TRBJ2-3; weak D call: TRBD2 (5 bases). Input material: blood. The sequence derives from a man between 65 and 79 years old in good health. CDR3 nucleotides: TGTGCCAGCAGCCAAGGGCCCGGAGGCCACACAGATACGCAGTATTTT. The encoded protein is CASSQGPGGHTDTQYF.